This T cell receptor (beta chain) was found in a study of CD8 T cells in ankylosing spondylitis. There are a few counts of this clonotype. Antigen specificity is unknown. Germline assignment: CDR1 ENHRY and CDR2 SYGVKD. V gave up 10 bases and J gave up 0 bases; unmatched junction bases: 3. This CDR3 region has 13 residues. Study-wide points: Ankylosing spondylitis blood appeared to be characterized by a TCR beta motif of about 8 highly homologous variants. Disease-linked clones reportedly showed significant enrichment in matched ankylosing spondylitis synovial fluid. Certain motif variants had earlier been reported in reactive arthritis synovial fluid and blood.

TCRdb fed the 5' RACE reads into MiXCR, producing one record per CDR3 protein. The sample lists about 390,000 distinct CDR3 sequences; around 20% were seen once. This chain links TRBV10-3 with TRBJ1-3, with 7 bases lining up with TRBD1. The sequence was obtained from a male donor with ankylosing spondylitis. Sequencing used blood, either unsorted or a sorted T cell fraction (not recorded which). In DNA, the CDR3 is TGTGCCACGGGACAGCACTCTGGAAACACCATATATTTT. Its protein product is CATGQHSGNTIYF.